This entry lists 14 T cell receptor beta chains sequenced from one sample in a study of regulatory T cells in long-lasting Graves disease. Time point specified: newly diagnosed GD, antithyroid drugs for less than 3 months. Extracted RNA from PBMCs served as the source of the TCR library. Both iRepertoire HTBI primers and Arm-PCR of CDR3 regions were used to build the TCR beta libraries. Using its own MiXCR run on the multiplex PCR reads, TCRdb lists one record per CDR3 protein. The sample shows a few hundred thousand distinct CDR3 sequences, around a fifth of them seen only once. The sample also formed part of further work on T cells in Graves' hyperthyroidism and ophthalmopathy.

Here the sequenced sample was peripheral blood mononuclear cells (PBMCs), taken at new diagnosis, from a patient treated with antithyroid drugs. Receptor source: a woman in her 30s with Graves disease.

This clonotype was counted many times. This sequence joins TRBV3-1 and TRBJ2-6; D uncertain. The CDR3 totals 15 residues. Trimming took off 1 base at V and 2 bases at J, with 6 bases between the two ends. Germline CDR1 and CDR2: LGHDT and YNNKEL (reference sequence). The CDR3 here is CASSQARAGANVLTF. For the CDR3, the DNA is TGTGCCAGCAGCCAAGCAAGGGCTGGGGCCAACGTCCTGACTTTC.

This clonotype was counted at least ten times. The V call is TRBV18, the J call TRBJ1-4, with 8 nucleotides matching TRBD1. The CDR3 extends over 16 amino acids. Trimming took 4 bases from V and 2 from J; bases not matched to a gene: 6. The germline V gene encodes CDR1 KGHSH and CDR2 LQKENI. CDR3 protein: CASSLGQGRTNEKLFF. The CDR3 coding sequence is TGTGCCAGCTCACTTGGACAGGGACGCACTAATGAAAAACTGTTTTTT.

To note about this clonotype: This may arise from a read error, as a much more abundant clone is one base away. The CDR3 loop is CVSSPPGQGSYEQYF. The CDR3 nucleotides are TGTGTCAGCTCACCACCGGGACAGGGGTCCTACGAGCAGTACTTC. The V and J genes are TRBV18 and TRBJ2-7; TRBD1 matches 10 bases. Germline V CDR1 and CDR2: KGHSH, LQKENI. This CDR3 has 15 amino acids. Looking up the rest from reference TRBV18 and TRBJ2-7 gives the full variable domain: NAGVMQNPRHLVRRRGQEARLRCSPMKGHSHVYWYRQLPEEGLKFMVYLQKENIIDESGMPKERFSAEFPKEGPSILRIQQVVRGDSAAYFCVSSPPGQGSYEQYFGPGTRLTVT.

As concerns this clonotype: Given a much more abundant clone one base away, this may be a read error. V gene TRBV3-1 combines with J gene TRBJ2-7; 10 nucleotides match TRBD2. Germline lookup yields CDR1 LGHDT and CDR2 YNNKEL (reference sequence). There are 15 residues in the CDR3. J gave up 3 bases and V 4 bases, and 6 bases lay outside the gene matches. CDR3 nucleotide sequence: TGTGCCAGCAGCCGAGATCCTAGCGGGAGCTACGAGCAGTACTTC. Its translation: CASSRDPSGSYEQYF.

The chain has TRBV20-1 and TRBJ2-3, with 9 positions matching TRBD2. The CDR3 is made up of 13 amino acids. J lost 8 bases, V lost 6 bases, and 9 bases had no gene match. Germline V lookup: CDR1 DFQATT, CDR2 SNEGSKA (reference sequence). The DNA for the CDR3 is TGCAGTGCCTCCGGGACTAGCCTTGGTACGCAGTATTTT. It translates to CSASGTSLGTQYF.

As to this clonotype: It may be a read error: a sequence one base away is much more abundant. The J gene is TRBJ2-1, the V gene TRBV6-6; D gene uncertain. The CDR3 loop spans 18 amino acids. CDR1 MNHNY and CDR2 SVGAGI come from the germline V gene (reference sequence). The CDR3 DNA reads TGTGCCGGCAGTTACTCGATAGGGCAAAATAGCTCCTACAATGAGCAGTTCTTC. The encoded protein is CAGSYSIGQNSSYNEQFF.

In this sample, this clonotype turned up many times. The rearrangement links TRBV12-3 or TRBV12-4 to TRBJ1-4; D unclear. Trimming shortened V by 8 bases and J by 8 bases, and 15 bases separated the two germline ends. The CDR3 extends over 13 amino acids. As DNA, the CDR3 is TGTGCCAGCGGATTGGCTTTAGAGGAAAAACTGTTTTTT. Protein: CASGLALEEKLFF.

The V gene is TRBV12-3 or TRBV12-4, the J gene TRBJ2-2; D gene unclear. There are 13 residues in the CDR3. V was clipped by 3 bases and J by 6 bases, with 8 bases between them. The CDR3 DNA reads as TGTGCCAGCAGTTTTCGGTGGGCCGGGGAGCTGTTTTTT. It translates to CASSFRWAGELFF.

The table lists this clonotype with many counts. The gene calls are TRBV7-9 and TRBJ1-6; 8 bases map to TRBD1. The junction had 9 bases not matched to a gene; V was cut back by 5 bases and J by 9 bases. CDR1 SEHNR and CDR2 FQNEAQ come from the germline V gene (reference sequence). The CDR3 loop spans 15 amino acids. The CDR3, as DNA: TGTGCCAGCAGCCCTCACGGACAGGGCGGTTCACCCCTCCACTTT. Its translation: CASSPHGQGGSPLHF.

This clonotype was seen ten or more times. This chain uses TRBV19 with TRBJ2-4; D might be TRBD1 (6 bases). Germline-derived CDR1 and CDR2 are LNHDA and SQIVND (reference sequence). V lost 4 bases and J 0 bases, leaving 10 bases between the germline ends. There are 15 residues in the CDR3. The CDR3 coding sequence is TGTGCCAGTAGTAGAAACAGGGAAGCCAAAAACATTCAGTACTTC. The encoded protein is CASSRNREAKNIQYF.

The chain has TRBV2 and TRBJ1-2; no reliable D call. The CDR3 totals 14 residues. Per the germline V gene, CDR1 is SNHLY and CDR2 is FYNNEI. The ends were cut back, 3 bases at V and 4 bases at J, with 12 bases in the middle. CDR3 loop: CASSDWESGYGYTF. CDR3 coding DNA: TGTGCCAGCAGTGATTGGGAGAGTGGCTATGGCTACACCTTC.

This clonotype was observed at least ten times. As DNA, the CDR3 is TGTGCCAGCAGTTTAGGCTTCAGGTGGCCTTCAAAATACGAGCAGTACTTC. Amino acids: CASSLGFRWPSKYEQYF. The chain recombines TRBV12-3 or TRBV12-4 with TRBJ2-7; D ambiguous. This CDR3 contains 17 residues. The ends were cut back, 1 base at V and 4 bases at J, with 20 bases in the middle.

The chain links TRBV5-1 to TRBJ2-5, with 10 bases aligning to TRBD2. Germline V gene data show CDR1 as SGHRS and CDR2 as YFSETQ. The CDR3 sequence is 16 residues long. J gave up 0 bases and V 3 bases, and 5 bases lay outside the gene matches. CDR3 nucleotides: TGCGCCAGCAGCTGGGGACTAGCGCCTTACCAAGAGACCCAGTACTTC. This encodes CASSWGLAPYQETQYF. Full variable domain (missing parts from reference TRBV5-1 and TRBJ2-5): KAGVTQTPRYLIKTRGQQVTLSCSPISGHRSVSWYQQTPGQGLQFLFEYFSETQRNKGNFPGRFSGRQFSNSRSEMNVSTLELGDSALYLCASSWGLAPYQETQYFGPGTRLLVL.

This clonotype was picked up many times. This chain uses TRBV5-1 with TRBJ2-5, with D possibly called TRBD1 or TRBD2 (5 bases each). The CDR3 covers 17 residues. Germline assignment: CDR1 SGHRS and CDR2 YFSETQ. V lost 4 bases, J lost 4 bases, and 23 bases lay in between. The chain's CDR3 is CASSLQGTGAAGETQYF. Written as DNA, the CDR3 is TGCGCCAGCAGCCTGCAGGGAACTGGTGCTGCGGGAGAGACCCAGTACTTC. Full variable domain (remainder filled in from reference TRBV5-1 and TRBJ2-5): KAGVTQTPRYLIKTRGQQVTLSCSPISGHRSVSWYQQTPGQGLQFLFEYFSETQRNKGNFPGRFSGRQFSNSRSEMNVSTLELGDSALYLCASSLQGTGAAGETQYFGPGTRLLVL.